This T cell receptor beta chain was identified in a study of OX40 agonist ivuxolimab in advanced cancers. A note on this clone: Its target is unknown.

Only in-frame clones appear in the TCRdb table, and some are missing; sequencing was by immunoSEQ multiplex PCR. Among about 82,000 clones listed, around 78% were seen once. Germline CDR1 and CDR2: SGHTA and FQGTGA. Trimming shortened V by 2 bases and J by 2 bases, and 6 bases separated the two germline ends. This CDR3 is 13 amino acids long. Any history of autoimmune disease or systemic immunosuppression disqualified patients. Study-level findings and limits: By week 6 at 0.1 to 3.0 mg/kg, blood CD4+ and CD8+ T cells had expanded clonally.

This receptor was obtained from an adult with an advanced solid tumor such as melanoma, head and neck, liver or kidney cancer. The chain joins TRBV7-3 to TRBJ1-1; D ambiguous. Sample: CD4+ or CD8+ T cells sorted from blood, taken in a trial of the OX40 agonist ivuxolimab. The CDR3 nucleotides are TGTGCCAGCAGCTTATGGGGAAACACTGAAGCTTTCTTT. It encodes CASSLWGNTEAFF. The complete variable domain, with remaining parts taken from reference TRBV7-3 and TRBJ1-1, reads GAGVSQTPSNKVTEKGKYVELRCDPISGHTALYWYRQSLGQGPEFLIYFQGTGAADDSGLPNDRFFAVRPEGSVSTLKIQRTERGDSAVYLCASSLWGNTEAFFGQGTRLTVV.